This is a list of T cell receptor beta chains from one sample in a study of PD-1 and CTLA-4 blockade in melanoma. Produced via immunoSEQ multiplex PCR; TCRdb's table is partial and in-frame only. The data contain around 31,000 clones, about nine tenths of them singletons. The sequenced sample was CD8+ T cells from peripheral blood, obtained from a patient given anti-PD-1 treatment. These receptors came from a human donor with melanoma. The CDR3 runs from the conserved cysteine through the conserved F or W. The D gene is left open where the match is weak. Clone sizes are given selectively: once, few, many, or a class where the clone is expanded.

D,V,size,J,CDR3,DNA
TRBD1,TRBV7-2,few,TRBJ1-5,CASGQGARKPQHF,TGTGCCAGCGGGCAGGGGGCCCGCAAGCCCCAGCATTTT
TRBD2,TRBV2,NA,TRBJ2-3,CASSEFEGGEQPDTQYF,TGTGCCAGCAGTGAGTTCGAGGGAGGGGAGCAACCAGATACGCAGTATTTT
TRBD1,TRBV12-5,once,TRBJ1-2,CASAIGTGKHMNYGYTF,TGTGCTAGTGCCATCGGGACAGGGAAACATATGAACTATGGCTACACCTTC
NA,TRBV27,NA,TRBJ1-6,CASSSWDRNNSPLHF,TGTGCCAGCAGTAGCTGGGACCGGAATAATTCACCCCTCCACTTT
NA,TRBV4-1,NA,TRBJ2-7,CASSQGQGIYEQYF,TGCGCCAGCAGCCAGGGGCAGGGGATCTACGAGCAGTACTTC
NA,TRBV6-2/TRBV6-3,NA,TRBJ1-6,CASSYSAESNSPLHF,TGTGCCAGCAGTTACTCGGCAGAATCTAATTCACCCCTCCACTTT
NA,TRBV12-3/TRBV12-4,NA,TRBJ2-7,CASSFSGREQYF,TGTGCCAGCAGTTTCAGCGGTCGCGAGCAGTACTTC
NA,TRBV19,NA,TRBJ1-5,CASSMDYSNQPQHF,TGTGCCAGTAGTATGGATTATAGCAATCAGCCCCAGCATTTT
TRBD1,TRBV20-1,NA,TRBJ1-1,CSARTGPEAFF,TGCAGTGCTAGGACAGGGCCTGAAGCTTTCTTT
NA,TRBV6-5,NA,TRBJ1-1,CASRNPDGLNTEAFF,TGTGCCAGCAGGAACCCGGACGGATTGAACACTGAAGCTTTCTTT
NA,TRBV27,NA,TRBJ1-5,CASSLGSSNQPQHF,TGTGCCAGCAGTTTGGGCTCCAGCAATCAGCCCCAGCATTTT
NA,TRBV4-2,NA,TRBJ1-1,CASSQDPPAHLTRTEAFF,TGTGCCAGCAGCCAAGATCCGCCGGCCCACCTTACCCGTACTGAAGCTTTCTTT
NA,TRBV7-6,NA,TRBJ2-2,CASSFQGGELFF,TGTGCCAGCAGCTTTCAGGGCGGGGAGCTGTTTTTT
NA,TRBV19,NA,TRBJ1-2,CASSMSNYGYTF,TGTGCCAGTAGTATGTCTAACTATGGCTACACCTTC
TRBD1,TRBV28,NA,TRBJ2-7,CASMTGGLYEQYF,TGTGCCAGCATGACAGGGGGCCTCTACGAGCAGTACTTC
NA,TRBV5-5,NA,TRBJ1-2,CASTKPGNYGYTF,TGTGCCAGCACCAAACCGGGGAACTATGGCTACACCTTC
NA,TRBV10-3,NA,TRBJ2-2,CAISEGLNTGELFF,TGTGCCATCAGTGAGGGGCTGAACACCGGGGAGCTGTTTTTT
NA,TRBV28,NA,TRBJ2-5,CASSFGYGETQYF,TGTGCCAGCAGTTTTGGGTATGGGGAGACCCAGTACTTC
TRBD1,TRBV14,NA,TRBJ1-2,CASSRKGGGQLYGYTF,TGTGCCAGCAGCCGCAAAGGGGGCGGTCAGCTCTATGGCTACACCTTC
TRBD1,TRBV6-5,NA,TRBJ1-2,CASPTGGLGYTF,TGTGCCAGTCCGACAGGGGGCCTTGGCTACACCTTC
NA,TRBV20-1,NA,TRBJ1-2,CSARDGYGYTF,TGCAGTGCTAGAGATGGCTATGGCTACACCTTC
NA,TRBV30,NA,TRBJ2-5,CAWSPEPGTQYF,TGTGCCTGGAGTCCCGAACCTGGGACCCAGTACTTC
TRBD1,TRBV27,NA,TRBJ2-2,CASSSQGATGELFF,TGTGCCAGCAGTTCACAGGGGGCCACCGGGGAGCTGTTTTTT
TRBD1,TRBV4-2,NA,TRBJ2-3,CASSQDPTGGGTDTQYF,TGTGCCAGCAGCCAAGATCCGACAGGGGGCGGCACAGATACGCAGTATTTT
NA,TRBV28,once,TRBJ2-7,CASSPLYSYEQYF,TGTGCCAGCAGTCCACTTTACTCCTACGAGCAGTACTTC
NA,TRBV27,NA,TRBJ1-2,CASSLRGGGGYTF,TGTGCCAGCAGTTTACGCGGGGGAGGTGGCTACACCTTC
NA,TRBV20-1,NA,TRBJ1-1,CSINMNTEAFF,TGCAGCATTAACATGAACACTGAAGCTTTCTTT
TRBD2,TRBV7-6,NA,TRBJ2-5,CASSLETSGEETQYF,TGTGCCAGCAGCCTAGAGACTAGCGGGGAGGAGACCCAGTACTTC
TRBD2,TRBV3-1/TRBV3-2,NA,TRBJ2-3,CASSQARGLAGGTSTDTQYF,TGTGCCAGCAGCCAAGCCCGGGGACTAGCGGGGGGAACTAGCACAGATACGCAGTATTTT
NA,TRBV7-9,NA,TRBJ1-1,CASSSPDPRRATEAFF,TGTGCCAGCAGCTCCCCGGATCCCCGGCGGGCCACTGAAGCTTTCTTT
NA,TRBV6-5,few,TRBJ1-1,CASREGTSTEAFF,TGTGCCAGCAGGGAGGGGACTTCGACTGAAGCTTTCTTT
TRBD1,TRBV28,NA,TRBJ1-2,CASSLPTQGAGGYTF,TGTGCCAGCAGTTTGCCCACCCAGGGGGCGGGGGGCTACACCTTC
NA,TRBV19,NA,TRBJ2-2,CASTYTGELFF,TGTGCCAGTACGTACACCGGGGAGCTGTTTTTT
TRBD2,TRBV28,NA,TRBJ2-4,CASSLREGRNRSPDKNIQYF,TGTGCCAGCAGTTTAAGGGAGGGCAGGAATCGATCCCCAGACAAAAACATTCAGTACTTC
NA,TRBV6-2/TRBV6-3,NA,TRBJ2-4,CASSYSNIQYF,TGTGCCAGCAGTTACTCGAACATTCAGTACTTC
NA,TRBV4-1,NA,TRBJ2-7,CASSQDPSGGNEQYF,TGCGCCAGCAGCCAAGATCCCTCCGGGGGCAACGAGCAGTACTTC
NA,TRBV6-5,NA,TRBJ2-7,CASRPIDSNLYEQYF,TGTGCCAGCAGACCTATCGACAGCAACCTCTACGAGCAGTACTTC
NA,TRBV19,NA,TRBJ2-3,CASSIDRAGARDTQYF,TGTGCCAGTAGTATAGATCGGGCAGGGGCTAGGGATACGCAGTATTTT
NA,TRBV20-1,NA,TRBJ2-5,CSARLGAQYF,TGCAGTGCTCGTCTTGGGGCTCAGTACTTC
TRBD1,TRBV28,NA,TRBJ1-5,CASSGTAYNQPQHF,TGTGCCAGCAGTGGGACAGCCTACAATCAGCCCCAGCATTTT
TRBD1,TRBV4-1,NA,TRBJ1-5,CASSRRGQGLDQPQHF,TGCGCCAGCAGCAGACGAGGACAGGGTCTTGATCAGCCCCAGCATTTT
NA,TRBV5-1,NA,TRBJ2-1,CASSLPGAGEQFF,TGCGCCAGCAGTTTACCCGGAGCTGGCGAGCAGTTCTTC
NA,TRBV7-2,NA,TRBJ2-3,CASSFRDLATDTQYF,TGTGCCAGCAGCTTTCGGGACCTGGCGACAGATACGCAGTATTTT
NA,TRBV30,NA,TRBJ1-4,CAWSEGRGEKLFF,TGTGCCTGGAGTGAGGGGCGCGGTGAAAAACTGTTTTTT
NA,TRBV5-1,NA,TRBJ2-3,CASSLEGYTQYF,TGCGCCAGCAGTCTGGAAGGGTACACGCAGTATTTT
NA,TRBV27,NA,TRBJ1-1,CASSLAKSTEAFF,TGTGCCAGCAGTTTGGCTAAGAGCACTGAAGCTTTCTTT
NA,TRBV30,NA,TRBJ2-5,CAWTRSSGQETQYF,TGTGCCTGGACGAGAAGTAGCGGCCAAGAGACCCAGTACTTC
NA,TRBV28,NA,TRBJ2-2,CASSLGDFRNTGELFF,TGTGCCAGCAGTTTGGGTGACTTCAGGAACACCGGGGAGCTGTTTTTT